This T cell receptor (beta chain) was retrieved from a study of OX40 agonist ivuxolimab in advanced cancers. About the research overall: Therapy given before enrollment (anti-PD-1, anti-PD-L1 or anti-CTLA-4) was allowed, and roughly 42% had some.

This table comes from immunoSEQ multiplex PCR, and its TCRdb copy is limited to in-frame clones, with some not included. The sample consists of 35,000 to 45,000 clones, around 84% of them appearing once. CDR3 size: 13 residues. Trimming left V 2 bases short and J 4 bases short, with 8 bases between. In germline, CDR1 is SGHVS, CDR2 FQNEAQ. The starting material was CD4+ or CD8+ T cells sorted from blood, obtained in a trial of the OX40 agonist ivuxolimab. The sequence was obtained from an adult with an advanced solid tumor such as melanoma, head and neck, liver or kidney cancer. The V gene is TRBV7-8, the J gene TRBJ2-5; D may be TRBD2 (5 bases). CDR3 region: CASSLRAGETQYF. The CDR3 nucleotides read TGTGCCAGCAGCTTACGGGCGGGAGAGACCCAGTACTTC. The variable domain in full, completed from reference TRBV7-8 and TRBJ2-5, reads GAGVSQSPRYKVAKRGQDVALRCDPISGHVSLFWYQQALGQGPEFLTYFQNEAQLDKSGLPSDRFFAERPEGSVSTLKIQRTQQEDSAVYLCASSLRAGETQYFGPGTRLLVL.